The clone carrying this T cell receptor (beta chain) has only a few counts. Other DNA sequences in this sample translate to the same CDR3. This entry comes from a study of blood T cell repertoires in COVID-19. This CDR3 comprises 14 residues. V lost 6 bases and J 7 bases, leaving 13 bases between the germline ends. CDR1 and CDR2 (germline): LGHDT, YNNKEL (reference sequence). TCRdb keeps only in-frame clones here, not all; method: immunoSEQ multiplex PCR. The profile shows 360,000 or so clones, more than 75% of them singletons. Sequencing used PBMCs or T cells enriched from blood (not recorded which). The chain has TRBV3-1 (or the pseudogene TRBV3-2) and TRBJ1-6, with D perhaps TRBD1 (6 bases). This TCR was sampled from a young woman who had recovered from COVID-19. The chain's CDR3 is CASSLRDTNSPLHF. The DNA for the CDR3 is TGTGCCAGCAGTCTCCGGGACACCAATTCACCCCTCCACTTT.